These T cell receptor beta chains were read from a single sample in a study of blood T cell repertoires in COVID-19. The method was immunoSEQ multiplex PCR; TCRdb's version includes in-frame clones alone and lacks a portion of them. The data contain about 170,000 clones, around 82% of them seen just once; the ten biggest clones take up approximately 10%. Sequencing was performed on peripheral blood. The receptors were gathered from a man aged 65 to 79 with active or convalescent COVID-19. The CDR3 runs from the conserved cysteine through the conserved F or W.

>TRBV5-4|TRBJ1-6|17
CASSTGTPSSYNSPLHF
>TRBV15|TRBJ2-1|18
CATSQSETGLAGGNEQFF
>TRBV11-2|TRBJ1-4|14
CASSLDRGYPKLFF
>TRBV4-1|TRBJ2-5|17
CASSQDPGTSREETQYF
>TRBV28|TRBJ1-2|14
CASSYPGGALGYTF
>TRBV14|TRBJ2-1|16
CASSQDNPGVKNEQFF
>TRBV6-5|TRBJ2-2|14
CASRWTANTGELFF
>TRBV9|TRBJ1-1|15
CASSEETGVNTEAFF
>TRBV2|TRBJ1-5|15
CASSARWGGNQPQHF
>TRBV5-1|TRBJ2-2|15
CASSRDPRGTGELFF
>TRBV12-5|TRBJ2-2|17
CASGLVLVGGQTGELFF
>TRBV7-9|TRBJ1-2|15
CASSLASAGYYGYTF
>TRBV18|TRBJ1-2|14
CASSPSWGGNGYTF
>TRBV6-2/TRBV6-3|TRBJ2-7|13
CASTPWSRGEQYF
>TRBV28|TRBJ2-7|14
CASRAPLRGGKQYF
>TRBV6-6|TRBJ1-4|14
CASSYSRAGTPGYF
>TRBV7-9|TRBJ2-3|14
CASSSGLAGDTQYF
>TRBV29-1|TRBJ2-3|15
CSAATGSHSTDTQYF
>TRBV5-1|TRBJ2-2|16
CASSFTSGANTGELFF
>TRBV7-2|TRBJ2-5|14
CASSLGLAQETQYF
>TRBV30|TRBJ1-6|11
CAWSLASPLHF
>TRBV24-1|TRBJ1-2|14
CATSELGQLYGYTF
>TRBV11-2|TRBJ2-5|14
CASSQRRGGETQYF
>TRBV18|TRBJ1-1|14
CASSPGGLDTEAFF
>TRBV15|TRBJ2-5|14
CATSRFGVRETQYF
>TRBV7-2|TRBJ2-1|12
CASTPTARTSFF
>TRBV7-2|TRBJ2-7|13
CASSPGVPLEQYF
>TRBV18|TRBJ2-5|15
CASSPTGTAVETQYF
>TRBV10-2|TRBJ1-1|13
CASRGRVDTEAFF
>TRBV7-2|TRBJ2-7|16
CASRPGSRDGADEQYF
>TRBV7-2|TRBJ1-3|13
CASSLDRRNTIYF
>TRBV6-5|TRBJ2-1|14
CASILEDSYNEQFF
>TRBV7-9|TRBJ1-3|12
CASSLEGNTIYF
>TRBV6-2/TRBV6-3|TRBJ2-7|15
CASSRAGDSSYEQYF
>TRBV6-1|TRBJ1-5|15
CASSEANEGSQPQHF
>TRBV15|TRBJ2-7|15
CATSRDRTPRGEQYF
>TRBV28|TRBJ1-1|15
CASSPGGQTNTEAFF
>TRBV28|TRBJ1-1|12
CASSLDPGRAFF
>TRBV9|TRBJ2-2|14
CASGSPSNTGELFF
>TRBV19|TRBJ2-1|13
CASRRTSYDEQFF
>TRBV27|TRBJ1-2|16
CASSLGQEAANYGYTF
>TRBV6-6|TRBJ1-1|13
CASSIDRGTEAFF
>TRBV27|TRBJ1-4|14
CASRRTGSSEKLFF
>TRBV15|TRBJ1-2|12
CATSDYRGSYTF
>TRBV10-3|TRBJ2-6|17
CAISPGQGRSGANVLTF
>TRBV7-9|TRBJ2-1|16
CASSRTSGVTYNEQFF
>TRBV6-2/TRBV6-3|TRBJ1-5|20
CASSSLRGDRGGGSNQPQHF
>TRBV5-5|TRBJ2-7|14
CASSFGTGAGEQYF
>TRBV19|TRBJ1-5|17
CASSPRPGGKGNQPQHF
>TRBV11-2|TRBJ1-2|14
CASTRVGRDYGYTF
>TRBV5-1|TRBJ2-5|14
CASSWGTGEQTQYF
>TRBV5-1|TRBJ2-6|17
CASRAGTGVSGANVLTF